A selection of T cell receptor beta chains follows, all from one sample in a study of T cell responses to AZD1222 COVID-19 vaccine. Repertoires were generated with immunoSEQ multiplex PCR, while TCRdb's copy carries only in-frame clones and drops some. This sample has around 160,000 clones, with roughly 80% found just once. The sequencing used peripheral blood, collected on day 0 of MenACWY control vaccination. All receptors come from an adult in good health. Each CDR3 is given without its conserved first and last residue.

ASSQGGTTQETQY,TRBJ2-5,TRBV4-1,13
ASIIDTNYGYT,TRBJ1-2,TRBV2,11
ASSPRGGADTQY,TRBJ2-3,TRBV19,12
ASRPGGTGELF,TRBJ2-2,TRBV28,11
ASSRGGNTEAF,TRBJ1-1,TRBV14,11
ASSPDSKPGYT,TRBJ1-2,TRBV5-8,11
ASSLKGAREKLF,TRBJ1-4,TRBV7-9,12
ASSQGPGRTYNEQF,TRBJ2-1,TRBV4-1,14
ASSFRIQSVSYEQY,TRBJ2-7,TRBV5-4,14
ASSRESSAYEQY,TRBJ2-7,TRBV5-1,12
ASSYVGENSPLH,TRBJ1-6,TRBV6-5,12
ASSQSGRNSGNTIY,TRBJ1-3,TRBV5-1,14
ASSPEGQAQSQY,TRBJ2-5,TRBV5-1,12
ASSPGRGRIETQY,TRBJ2-5,TRBV18,13
ASSPATGTIGTEAF,TRBJ1-1,TRBV5-5,14
ASSPQGVSNQPQH,TRBJ1-5,TRBV28,13
ASTIQGGSTDTQY,TRBJ2-3,TRBV19,13
ASSQGTGNRNSPLH,TRBJ1-6,TRBV3-1/TRBV3-2,14
ASSSGSYTEAF,TRBJ1-1,TRBV13,11
ASTMLKGGNTGELF,TRBJ2-2,TRBV27,14
ASSPQDRSNYGYT,TRBJ1-2,TRBV18,13
AISDAGATEAF,TRBJ1-1,TRBV10-3,11
ASSHRTTVWADTQY,TRBJ2-3,TRBV7-9,14
SGRTANEAF,TRBJ1-1,TRBV29-1,9
ASSHEKTGGQLYGYT,TRBJ1-2,TRBV28,15
ASTQRGLAGRNEQF,TRBJ2-1,TRBV27,14
ASSAPRWETQY,TRBJ2-5,TRBV6-5,11
ASSTDTHYGYT,TRBJ1-2,TRBV12-3/TRBV12-4,11
ASSLDTQY,TRBJ2-3,TRBV12-3/TRBV12-4,8
ASSIGSNYGYT,TRBJ1-2,TRBV19,11
ASSSNSGPTNYGYT,TRBJ1-2,TRBV11-2,14
ASRPFSGNTIY,TRBJ1-3,TRBV3-1/TRBV3-2,11
ASREGLGGPDTQY,TRBJ2-3,TRBV10-2,13
ASSRQEHTEAF,TRBJ1-1,TRBV12-3/TRBV12-4,11
ASSPGVRLQGQPQH,TRBJ1-5,TRBV28,14
ASSRGTSGGDTQY,TRBJ2-3,TRBV11-2,13
ASSLDPTGAGNTIY,TRBJ1-3,TRBV5-1,14
ASSVEGDSYNEQF,TRBJ2-1,TRBV9,13
ASSTGAAGNTIY,TRBJ1-3,TRBV19,12
AISSGTAGQPQH,TRBJ1-5,TRBV10-3,12
ASSAAVGAGNQPQH,TRBJ1-5,TRBV2,14
ASSQDGETGVIQPQH,TRBJ1-5,TRBV4-2,15
ASSIGGGTVYGYT,TRBJ1-2,TRBV28,13
ASSQDYQATETQY,TRBJ2-5,TRBV4-1,13
ASSRDRDTEAF,TRBJ1-1,TRBV7-3,11
ASSLELGHTGELF,TRBJ2-2,TRBV5-1,13
ASSLEGNNSPLH,TRBJ1-6,TRBV5-1,12
ASSAGGFIYNQPQH,TRBJ1-5,TRBV6-6,14
ASSLAGGSPYNEQF,TRBJ2-1,TRBV7-8,14
ASSPAGTGLNQPQH,TRBJ1-5,TRBV4-1,14